The clone carrying this T cell receptor (beta chain) came up a few times. The target antigen is unknown. Orbital computed tomography, thyroid ultrasound, serum thyroxine and TRAb, and clinical symptoms together informed the diagnoses. The data derive from a study of T cells in Graves' hyperthyroidism and ophthalmopathy. Germline CDR1 reads SEHNR; CDR2 reads FQNEAQ (reference sequence). CDR3 length equals 16 residues. J gave up 8 bases and V 5 bases, and 11 bases lay outside the gene matches. RNA transcripts provided the source from which TCR beta CDR3 regions were amplified. Primed by the HTBI set, a first-round RT-PCR was run on the TCR CDR3. TCRdb re-called the multiplex PCR reads through MiXCR, storing one row per CDR3 protein. The sample has about 290,000 distinct CDR3 sequences, 15% to 20% seen once; the top ten hold 33%. Regarding the study as a whole: Most clonotypes expanded in the thyroid (above 0.001) were also present in blood. By a 13 V-J model, ophthalmopathy was set apart from stable hyperthyroidism.

The chain employs TRBV7-9 and TRBJ2-1; 11 bases line up with TRBD2. The sequencing input was blood. This sequence was found in a man aged 25 to 45 with Graves' hyperthyroidism. The chain's CDR3 is CASSVPIAGGLYEQFF. CDR3 in DNA: TGTGCCAGCAGCGTACCCATAGCGGGAGGGCTTTATGAGCAGTTCTTC.